This T cell receptor (beta chain) derives from a study of beta chain features in type 1 diabetes. The study, taken as a whole, reports: Sequencing of cDNA might inflate the share of cells that strongly express TCR.

The CDR3 covers 15 residues. The V gene lost 5 bases and the J gene lost 7 bases, with 18 bases spanning the gap. CDR1 is SGDLS, CDR2 YYNGEE, per germline. Purities over 98% were achieved in all sorted populations. Expressed TCRB transcripts were sequenced after all isolated RNA was converted to cDNA. Deep immunoSEQ sequencing covered naive, central memory and regulatory T cell samples. Measured with immunoSEQ multiplex PCR; TCRdb has only the in-frame clones, and not every one. This table has around 500,000 clones, 10% to 12% appearing once. Concerning this clone itself: Its antigen is unknown.

This chain uses TRBV9 with TRBJ2-2; D might be TRBD1 or TRBD2, each matching 5 bases. Sequencing was performed on naive CD4+ T cells from blood. The sequence derives from a young woman in good health. The CDR3 spells CASRKPGRQGGELFF. In DNA form, the CDR3 reads TGTGCCAGCAGAAAACCGGGACGCCAAGGCGGGGAGCTGTTTTTT.